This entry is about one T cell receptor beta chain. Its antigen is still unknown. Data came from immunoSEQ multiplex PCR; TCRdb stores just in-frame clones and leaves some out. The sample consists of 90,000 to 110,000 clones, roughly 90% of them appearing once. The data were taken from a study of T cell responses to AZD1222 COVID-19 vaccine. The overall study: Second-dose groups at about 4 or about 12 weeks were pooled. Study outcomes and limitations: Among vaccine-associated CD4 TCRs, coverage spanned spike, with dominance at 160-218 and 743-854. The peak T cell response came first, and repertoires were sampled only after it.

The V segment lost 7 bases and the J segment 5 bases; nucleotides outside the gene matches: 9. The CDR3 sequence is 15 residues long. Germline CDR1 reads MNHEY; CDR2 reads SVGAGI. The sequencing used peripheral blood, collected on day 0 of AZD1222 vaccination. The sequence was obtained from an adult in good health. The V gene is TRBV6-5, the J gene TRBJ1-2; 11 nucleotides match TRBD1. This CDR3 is CASIQGQGASYGYTF. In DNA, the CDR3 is TGTGCCAGCATACAAGGACAGGGGGCATCATATGGCTACACCTTC.